This is a list of T cell receptor beta chains from one sample in a study of CD8 T cells in Susac syndrome. MiXCR, applied by TCRdb to the immunoSEQ multiplex PCR reads, yields one record per CDR3 protein. The repertoire consists of 200,000 or so distinct CDR3 sequences, with 95% occurring once and the leading ten covering 0.15% to 0.2%. Material for sequencing was CD8+ T cells from PBMCs. Receptor source: a human donor with Susac syndrome. CDR3s include the opening cysteine and the closing phenylalanine or tryptophan. A D gene is named only where the DNA matches it firmly. Clone size is stated in some rows and not others, as once, few, many or a class when expanded.

j_call: TRBJ2-3; v_call: TRBV6-6; clone_size: -; d_call: TRBD2; cdr3_aa: CASSYQLAGATDTQYF; cdr3_nt: TGTGCCAGCAGTTACCAACTAGCGGGGGCCACAGATACGCAGTATTTT
j_call: TRBJ2-7; v_call: TRBV29-1; clone_size: -; d_call: -; cdr3_aa: CSVLTGGSYEQYF; cdr3_nt: TGCAGCGTTCTTACTGGGGGCTCCTACGAGCAGTACTTC
j_call: TRBJ2-4; v_call: TRBV19; clone_size: -; d_call: -; cdr3_aa: CASNPTDKNIQYF; cdr3_nt: TGTGCCAGTAATCCGACAGATAAAAACATTCAGTACTTC
j_call: TRBJ2-2; v_call: TRBV20-1; clone_size: -; d_call: TRBD2; cdr3_aa: CSARGPSGSANTGELFF; cdr3_nt: TGCAGTGCTAGAGGCCCTAGCGGGAGCGCAAACACCGGGGAGCTGTTTTTT
j_call: TRBJ2-3; v_call: TRBV12-3/TRBV12-4; clone_size: -; d_call: TRBD2; cdr3_aa: CASSVLAGGATDTQYF; cdr3_nt: TGTGCCAGCAGTGTACTAGCGGGCGGAGCCACAGATACGCAGTATTTT
j_call: TRBJ2-2; v_call: TRBV11-2; clone_size: -; d_call: -; cdr3_aa: CASIRSETGELFF; cdr3_nt: TGTGCCAGCATCCGCAGCGAAACCGGGGAGCTGTTTTTT
j_call: TRBJ1-1; v_call: TRBV7-9; clone_size: -; d_call: -; cdr3_aa: CASSLEQVEAFF; cdr3_nt: TGTGCCAGCAGTTTGGAACAGGTTGAAGCTTTCTTT
j_call: TRBJ2-1; v_call: TRBV11-1; clone_size: -; d_call: TRBD1; cdr3_aa: CASSVRRDRGWVRNRNEQFF; cdr3_nt: TGTGCCAGCAGCGTACGCCGGGACAGGGGGTGGGTACGGAACCGTAATGAGCAGTTCTTC
j_call: TRBJ2-1; v_call: TRBV7-3; clone_size: -; d_call: -; cdr3_aa: CASSFSGAYNEQFF; cdr3_nt: TGTGCCAGCAGCTTCTCAGGCGCCTACAATGAGCAGTTCTTC
j_call: TRBJ2-5; v_call: TRBV4-1; clone_size: once; d_call: -; cdr3_aa: CASSRVASMETQYF; cdr3_nt: TGCGCCAGCAGCCGGGTTGCGAGTATGGAGACCCAGTACTTC
j_call: TRBJ2-7; v_call: TRBV12-3/TRBV12-4; clone_size: -; d_call: -; cdr3_aa: CASSLPNYEQYF; cdr3_nt: TGTGCCAGCAGTTTACCAAATTACGAGCAGTACTTC
j_call: TRBJ2-2; v_call: TRBV7-9; clone_size: -; d_call: -; cdr3_aa: CASSRDENTGELFF; cdr3_nt: TGTGCCAGCAGCCGGGACGAAAACACCGGGGAGCTGTTTTTT
j_call: TRBJ2-3; v_call: TRBV25-1; clone_size: -; d_call: TRBD2; cdr3_aa: CASSESGGGAPDTQYF; cdr3_nt: TGTGCCAGCAGTGAATCTGGCGGGGGGGCCCCAGATACGCAGTATTTT
j_call: TRBJ2-5; v_call: TRBV28; clone_size: -; d_call: -; cdr3_aa: CASSLRQGYQETQYF; cdr3_nt: TGTGCCAGCAGTTTAAGGCAGGGGTACCAAGAGACCCAGTACTTC
j_call: TRBJ2-2; v_call: TRBV6-5; clone_size: -; d_call: TRBD2; cdr3_aa: CASSYTSGRVTGELFF; cdr3_nt: TGTGCCAGCAGCTACACTAGCGGGAGGGTCACCGGGGAGCTGTTTTTT
j_call: TRBJ1-1; v_call: TRBV3-1; clone_size: -; d_call: -; cdr3_aa: CASSQERDMNTEAFF; cdr3_nt: TGTGCCAGCAGCCAAGAGAGGGACATGAACACTGAAGCTTTCTTT
j_call: TRBJ2-1; v_call: TRBV11-2; clone_size: -; d_call: -; cdr3_aa: CASSSRGSPNF; cdr3_nt: TGTGCCAGCAGCTCCAGGGGATCGCCAAACTTC
j_call: TRBJ2-7; v_call: TRBV2; clone_size: -; d_call: TRBD1; cdr3_aa: CASSGTGYHEQYF; cdr3_nt: TGTGCCAGCAGTGGGACAGGGTACCACGAGCAGTACTTC
j_call: TRBJ2-1; v_call: TRBV7-8; clone_size: once; d_call: -; cdr3_aa: CASSLVFAGLTDEQFF; cdr3_nt: TGTGCCAGCAGCTTAGTCTTCGCAGGGCTTACGGATGAGCAGTTCTTC
j_call: TRBJ2-3; v_call: TRBV20-1; clone_size: -; d_call: -; cdr3_aa: CSARDMLSGRSQDTQYF; cdr3_nt: TGCAGTGCTAGAGATATGCTGAGCGGACGAAGTCAAGATACGCAGTATTTT
j_call: TRBJ2-3; v_call: TRBV6-5; clone_size: -; d_call: TRBD2; cdr3_aa: CASSRAGDTQYF; cdr3_nt: TGTGCCAGCAGTCGAGCGGGGGATACGCAGTATTTT
j_call: TRBJ2-5; v_call: TRBV15; clone_size: -; d_call: TRBD1; cdr3_aa: CATSSNHRRDRVWETQYF; cdr3_nt: TGTGCCACCAGCAGTAATCATCGGAGGGACAGGGTGTGGGAGACCCAGTACTTC
j_call: TRBJ2-2; v_call: TRBV11-3; clone_size: -; d_call: -; cdr3_aa: CASSPGNTGELFF; cdr3_nt: TGTGCCAGCAGCCCCGGAAACACCGGGGAGCTGTTTTTT
j_call: TRBJ2-7; v_call: TRBV6-1; clone_size: -; d_call: -; cdr3_aa: CASSEGGSGEQYF; cdr3_nt: TGTGCCAGCAGTGAAGGTGGGTCCGGCGAGCAGTACTTC
j_call: TRBJ2-1; v_call: TRBV12-5; clone_size: once; d_call: -; cdr3_aa: CASGLARGVAYNEQFF; cdr3_nt: TGTGCTAGTGGTTTGGCCAGGGGGGTCGCCTACAATGAGCAGTTCTTC
j_call: TRBJ2-7; v_call: TRBV28; clone_size: -; d_call: -; cdr3_aa: CASSPTIRDLDYEQYF; cdr3_nt: TGTGCCAGCAGTCCAACAATCCGGGACTTAGACTACGAGCAGTACTTC
j_call: TRBJ1-5; v_call: TRBV4-1; clone_size: -; d_call: -; cdr3_aa: CASSQGAAARPQHF; cdr3_nt: TGCGCCAGCAGCCAAGGGGCCGCAGCACGGCCCCAGCATTTT
j_call: TRBJ1-1; v_call: TRBV20-1; clone_size: -; d_call: -; cdr3_aa: CSARVRNTEAFF; cdr3_nt: TGCAGTGCTAGAGTCAGGAACACTGAAGCTTTCTTT
j_call: TRBJ2-1; v_call: TRBV24-1; clone_size: -; d_call: -; cdr3_aa: CATSDGGSNNEQFF; cdr3_nt: TGTGCCACCAGTGATGGGGGCAGCAACAATGAGCAGTTCTTC
j_call: TRBJ2-7; v_call: TRBV5-1; clone_size: -; d_call: TRBD1; cdr3_aa: CASSLPTGAYEQYF; cdr3_nt: TGCGCCAGCAGCTTACCGACAGGGGCCTACGAGCAGTACTTC
j_call: TRBJ2-6; v_call: TRBV10-3; clone_size: -; d_call: -; cdr3_aa: CAISGEPGAVGANVLTF; cdr3_nt: TGTGCCATCAGTGGCGAACCCGGGGCGGTTGGGGCCAACGTCCTGACTTTC
j_call: TRBJ2-5; v_call: TRBV7-7; clone_size: few; d_call: TRBD2; cdr3_aa: CASSSGLAGQETQYF; cdr3_nt: TGTGCTAGCAGCTCCGGACTAGCGGGCCAAGAGACCCAGTACTTC
j_call: TRBJ1-5; v_call: TRBV3-1; clone_size: -; d_call: -; cdr3_aa: CASSQDFPGENQPQHF; cdr3_nt: TGTGCCAGCAGCCAAGATTTTCCAGGGGAGAATCAGCCCCAGCATTTT
j_call: TRBJ1-1; v_call: TRBV19; clone_size: -; d_call: -; cdr3_aa: CASSTGNTEAFF; cdr3_nt: TGTGCCAGTAGCACAGGGAACACTGAAGCTTTCTTT
j_call: TRBJ2-7; v_call: TRBV20-1; clone_size: few; d_call: TRBD2; cdr3_aa: CSARATGGLAGELNPYEQYF; cdr3_nt: TGCAGTGCTAGGGCTACCGGAGGACTAGCGGGAGAGCTCAACCCCTACGAGCAGTACTTC
j_call: TRBJ2-7; v_call: TRBV15; clone_size: -; d_call: -; cdr3_aa: CATSRVGRLEQYF; cdr3_nt: TGTGCCACCAGCAGAGTAGGTCGCCTCGAGCAGTACTTC
j_call: TRBJ1-3; v_call: TRBV9; clone_size: -; d_call: TRBD1; cdr3_aa: CASSGGTGIEAGNTIYF; cdr3_nt: TGTGCCAGCAGCGGAGGGACAGGGATAGAGGCCGGAAACACCATATATTTT
j_call: TRBJ2-3; v_call: TRBV11-2; clone_size: -; d_call: -; cdr3_aa: CASSLAFDSRNTDTQYF; cdr3_nt: TGTGCCAGCAGCTTAGCTTTCGACAGTAGGAACACAGATACGCAGTATTTT
j_call: TRBJ1-5; v_call: TRBV28; clone_size: once; d_call: -; cdr3_aa: CASRPQTWGGGNQPQHF; cdr3_nt: TGTGCCAGCAGACCCCAGACGTGGGGAGGGGGCAATCAGCCCCAGCATTTT
j_call: TRBJ1-2; v_call: TRBV5-6; clone_size: -; d_call: -; cdr3_aa: CASSAQAYGYTF; cdr3_nt: TGTGCCAGCAGCGCGCAAGCGTATGGCTACACCTTC
j_call: TRBJ1-1; v_call: TRBV12-3/TRBV12-4; clone_size: -; d_call: TRBD1; cdr3_aa: CASSTGVEAFF; cdr3_nt: TGTGCCAGCAGCACAGGGGTTGAAGCTTTCTTT
j_call: TRBJ1-1; v_call: TRBV15; clone_size: -; d_call: -; cdr3_aa: CATSRSGAQTEAFF; cdr3_nt: TGTGCCACCAGCAGATCAGGGGCGCAAACTGAAGCTTTCTTT
j_call: TRBJ2-1; v_call: TRBV5-6; clone_size: -; d_call: TRBD2; cdr3_aa: CASPPGGHYNEQFF; cdr3_nt: TGTGCCAGCCCCCCGGGGGGGCATTACAATGAGCAGTTCTTC